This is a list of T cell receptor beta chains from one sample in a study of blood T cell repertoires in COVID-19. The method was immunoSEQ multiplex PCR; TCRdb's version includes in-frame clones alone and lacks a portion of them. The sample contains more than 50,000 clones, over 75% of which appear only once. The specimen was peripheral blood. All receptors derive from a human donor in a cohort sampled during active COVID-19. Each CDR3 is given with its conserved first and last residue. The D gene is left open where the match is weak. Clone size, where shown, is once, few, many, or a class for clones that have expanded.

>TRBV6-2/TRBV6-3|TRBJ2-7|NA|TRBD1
CASSDRGREQYF
TGTGCCAGCAGTGACAGGGGGCGCGAGCAGTACTTC
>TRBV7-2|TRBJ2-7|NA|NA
CASSALLANYEQYF
TGTGCCAGCAGCGCGCTTCTAGCGAACTACGAGCAGTACTTC
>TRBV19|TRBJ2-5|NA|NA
CASSATYQGGQETQYF
TGTGCCAGTAGTGCAACCTACCAGGGGGGACAAGAGACCCAGTACTTC
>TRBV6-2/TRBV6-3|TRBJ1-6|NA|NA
CASSSTVPGRSPLHF
TGTGCCAGCAGTTCCACTGTCCCAGGGCGTTCACCCCTCCACTTT
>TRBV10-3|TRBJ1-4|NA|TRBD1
CAISVGQEINEKLFF
TGTGCCATCAGTGTAGGACAGGAGATCAATGAAAAACTGTTTTTT
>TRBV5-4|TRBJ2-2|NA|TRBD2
CASSLAGLRGGNTGELFF
TGTGCCAGCAGCTTGGCTGGTTTGCGGGGGGGGAACACCGGGGAGCTGTTTTTT
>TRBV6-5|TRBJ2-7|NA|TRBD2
CASSYSGTSNEQYF
TGTGCCAGCAGTTACTCGGGGACTAGCAACGAGCAGTACTTC
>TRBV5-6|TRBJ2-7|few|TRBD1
CASSPTGPYEQYF
TGTGCCAGCAGCCCGACAGGGCCCTACGAGCAGTACTTC
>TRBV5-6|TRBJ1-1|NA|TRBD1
CASSRTGGDTEAFF
TGTGCCAGCAGCAGGACAGGGGGGGACACTGAAGCTTTCTTT
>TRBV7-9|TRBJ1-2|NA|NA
CASSPSSYGYTF
TGTGCCAGCAGCCCCTCCAGCTATGGCTACACCTTC
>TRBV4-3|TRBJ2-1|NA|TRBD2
CASSQITSGRPAGQFF
TGCGCCAGCAGCCAAATTACTAGCGGACGACCGGCAGGGCAGTTCTTC
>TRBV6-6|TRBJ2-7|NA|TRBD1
CASSYSRTGRYEQYF
TGTGCCAGCAGTTATTCGAGGACAGGGCGGTACGAGCAGTACTTC
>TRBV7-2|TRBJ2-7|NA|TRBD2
CASSETSGSRYEQYF
TGTGCCAGCAGCGAGACTAGCGGGAGCAGGTACGAGCAGTACTTC
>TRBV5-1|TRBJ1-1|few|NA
CASSLQGNLNTEAFF
TGCGCCAGCAGCTTGCAGGGGAACTTGAACACTGAAGCTTTCTTT
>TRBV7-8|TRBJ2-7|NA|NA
CASSLDRLYEQYF
TGTGCCAGCAGCCTAGATCGACTCTACGAGCAGTACTTC
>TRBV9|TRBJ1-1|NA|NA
CASSVSPGADTEAFF
TGTGCCAGCAGCGTTTCGCCAGGGGCGGACACTGAAGCTTTCTTT
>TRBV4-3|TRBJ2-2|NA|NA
CASSQDHPGTGELFF
TGCGCCAGCAGCCAAGATCACCCAGGGACCGGGGAGCTGTTTTTT
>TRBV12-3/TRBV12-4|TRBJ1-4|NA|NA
CAIRSGDEKLFF
TGTGCCATCCGAAGCGGGGACGAAAAACTGTTTTTT
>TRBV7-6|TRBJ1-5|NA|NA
CASSLEQGRQPQHF
TGTGCCAGCAGCTTAGAACAGGGACGACAGCCCCAGCATTTT
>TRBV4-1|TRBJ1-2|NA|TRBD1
CASSQRQGALNGYTF
TGCGCCAGCAGCCAAAGACAGGGGGCATTGAATGGCTACACCTTC
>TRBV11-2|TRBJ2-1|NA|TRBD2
CASSPGWSGKSSYNEQFF
TGTGCCAGCAGCCCCGGGTGGAGCGGGAAGTCCTCCTACAATGAGCAGTTCTTC
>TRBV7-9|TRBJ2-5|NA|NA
CASSLGGAGQETQYF
TGTGCCAGCAGCTTAGGGGGAGCGGGCCAAGAGACCCAGTACTTC
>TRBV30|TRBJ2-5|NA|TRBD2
CAITKREGWETQYF
TGTGCCATTACGAAGCGGGAGGGTTGGGAGACCCAGTACTTC
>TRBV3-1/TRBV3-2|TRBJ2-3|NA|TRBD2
CASSREAGGGDTQYF
TGTGCCAGCAGTAGGGAAGCGGGAGGGGGCGATACGCAGTATTTT
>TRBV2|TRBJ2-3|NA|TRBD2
CASSEAGTSGRTDTQYF
TGTGCCAGCAGTGAAGCGGGGACTAGCGGGAGGACAGATACGCAGTATTTT
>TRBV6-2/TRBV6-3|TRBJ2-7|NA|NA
CASSYVGGVGTYEQYF
TGTGCCAGCAGTTACGTTGGGGGCGTGGGGACCTACGAGCAGTACTTC
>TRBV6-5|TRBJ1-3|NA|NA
CASRRDNGSGNTIYF
TGTGCCAGCAGACGGGACAATGGGTCTGGAAACACCATATATTTT
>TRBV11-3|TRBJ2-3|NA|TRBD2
CASSLAGGYTDTQYF
TGTGCCAGCAGCTTGGCGGGAGGGTACACAGATACGCAGTATTTT
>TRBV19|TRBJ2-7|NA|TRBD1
CASRYRGNDEQYF
TGTGCCAGTAGATACAGGGGGAACGACGAGCAGTACTTC
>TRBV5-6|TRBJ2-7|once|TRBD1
CASSPTGTVNYEQYF
TGTGCCAGCAGCCCAACCGGGACAGTTAACTACGAGCAGTACTTC
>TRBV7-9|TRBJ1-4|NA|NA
CASSLAVRGHEKLFF
TGTGCCAGCAGCTTAGCGGTCAGGGGACATGAAAAACTGTTTTTT
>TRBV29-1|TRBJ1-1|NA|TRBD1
CSVEGPGGFNTEAFF
TGCAGCGTTGAAGGGCCAGGGGGCTTTAACACTGAAGCTTTCTTT
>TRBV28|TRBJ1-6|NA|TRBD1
CASRRQGLESSPLHF
TGTGCCAGCAGGAGACAGGGCCTCGAGAGTTCACCCCTCCACTTT
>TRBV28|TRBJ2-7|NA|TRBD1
CASRPTGTGLSYEQYF
TGTGCCAGCAGGCCAACCGGGACAGGCCTATCCTACGAGCAGTACTTC
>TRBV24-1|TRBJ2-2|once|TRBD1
CATGDRLTGELFF
TGTGCCACGGGGGACAGGCTCACCGGGGAGCTGTTTTTT
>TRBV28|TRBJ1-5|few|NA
CASSFLVAGGVKGNQPQHF
TGTGCCAGCAGTTTTTTAGTTGCCGGGGGTGTAAAAGGCAATCAGCCCCAGCATTTT
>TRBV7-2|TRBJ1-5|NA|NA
CASSFGPNQPQHF
TGTGCCAGCAGCTTTGGGCCGAATCAGCCCCAGCATTTT
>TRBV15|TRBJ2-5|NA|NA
CATSRAQETQYF
TGTGCCACCAGCAGAGCACAAGAGACCCAGTACTTC
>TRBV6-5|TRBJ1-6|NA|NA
CASSPGGMRPPLHF
TGTGCCAGCAGCCCCGGGGGTATGCGGCCACCCCTCCACTTT
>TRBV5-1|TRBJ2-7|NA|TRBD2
CASSRGLAGVITYEQYF
TGCGCCAGCAGCAGGGGACTAGCGGGAGTAATCACCTACGAGCAGTACTTC